These T cell receptor beta chains were read from a single sample in a study of T cell clusters in autoimmune cytopenias. Following a re-call of the multiplex PCR reads, TCRdb has one entry per CDR3 protein and lacks DNA. This sample's clone table lists about 4,800 distinct CDR3 sequences. Input material: peripheral blood. These receptors were obtained from a human donor with an autoimmune cytopenia or autoimmune hepatitis (not recorded which). CDR3s include the opening cysteine and the closing phenylalanine or tryptophan. The order of the fields is clone size, V gene, J gene, CDR3 protein. Only some rows state a clone size, as once, few, many or a class for expanded clones.

>medium-sized|TRBV19|TRBJ2-3
CASSNSGGTSTDTQYF
>medium-sized|TRBV6-6|TRBJ1-6
CASSYAAGQGTSSYNSPLHF
>medium-sized|TRBV29-1|TRBJ2-1
CSLRGGFNEQFF
>.|TRBV19|TRBJ2-4
CASIDSSGVAKNIQYF
>.|TRBV4-2|TRBJ1-4
CASSQDTGDKLFF
>.|TRBV27|TRBJ2-7
CASSTPGTPPFEQYF
>.|TRBV5-4|TRBJ2-2
CASSLVDRAVPGELFF
>medium-sized|TRBV19|TRBJ1-6
CASSIGGQGYSPLHF
>.|TRBV15|TRBJ2-7
CATSREIGGTYEQYF
>.|TRBV29-1|TRBJ1-1
CSVLGGLDGAFF
>medium-sized|TRBV5-5|TRBJ2-3
CASEGYSGRAADTQYF
>.|TRBV24-1|TRBJ2-1
CATSPPLGNEQFF
>medium-sized|TRBV12-3/TRBV12-4|TRBJ1-2
CASHPDSLHYGYTF
>.|TRBV10-3|TRBJ2-1
CAISERDSNEQFF
>medium-sized|TRBV29-1|TRBJ1-1
CSGGARNTEAFF
>medium-sized|TRBV5-6|TRBJ1-5
CASSLARSNQPQHF
>.|TRBV6-5|TRBJ2-5
CASSDSGRQTQETQYF
>.|TRBV7-2|TRBJ2-3
CASSSWGTDTQYF
>.|TRBV27|TRBJ2-3
CASSGARGTDTQYF
>.|TRBV30|TRBJ1-1
CAYRIRADTEAFF
>.|TRBV11-2|TRBJ2-1
CASGPGSYNEQFF
>.|TRBV20-1|TRBJ2-1
CSAQGLAGGLEQFF
>medium-sized|TRBV19|TRBJ1-4
CASNTDRGNEKLFF
>.|TRBV18|TRBJ2-3
CASSPTSGGTDTQYF
>medium-sized|TRBV15|TRBJ2-4
CATSRDVGQGAKNIQYF
>.|TRBV6-1|TRBJ2-2
CASSTPRLAGGMNTGELFF
>medium-sized|TRBV6-5|TRBJ2-2
CASSYAGELFF
>.|TRBV5-3|TRBJ1-2
CARIRWAGYTF
>medium-sized|TRBV30|TRBJ2-5
CASETGGRETQYF
>.|TRBV6-1|TRBJ2-5
CASSDVRTGEETQYF
>.|TRBV6-6|TRBJ2-3
CASSSPRSTTDTQYF
>medium-sized|TRBV6-1|TRBJ2-1
CASSEPTSNEQFF
>large|TRBV29-1|TRBJ2-4
CSVEEADIQYF
>medium-sized|TRBV6-2/TRBV6-3|TRBJ2-5
CASSYPEETQYF
>.|TRBV5-1|TRBJ2-3
CASSLAGGRSTDTQYF
>medium-sized|TRBV15|TRBJ2-5
CATAELGFGETQYF
>medium-sized|TRBV19|TRBJ2-3
CASRAGGYTDTQYF
>medium-sized|TRBV5-4|TRBJ2-1
CASSLVAGPYNEQFF
>.|TRBV6-5|TRBJ1-2
CASSSPGRSYGYTF
>.|TRBV18|TRBJ2-6
CASSRDSGANVLTF